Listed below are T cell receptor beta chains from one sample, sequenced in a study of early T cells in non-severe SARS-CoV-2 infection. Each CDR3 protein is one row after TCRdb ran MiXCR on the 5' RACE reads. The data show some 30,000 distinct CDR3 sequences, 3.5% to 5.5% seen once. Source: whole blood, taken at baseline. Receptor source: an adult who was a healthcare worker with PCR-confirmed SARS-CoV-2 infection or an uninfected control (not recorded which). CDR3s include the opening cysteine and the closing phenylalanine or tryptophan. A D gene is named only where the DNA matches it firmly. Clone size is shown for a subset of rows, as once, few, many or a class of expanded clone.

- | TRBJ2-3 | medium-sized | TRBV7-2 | TGTGCCAGCAAGGCTTACGCGACAGATACGCAGTATTTT | CASKAYATDTQYF
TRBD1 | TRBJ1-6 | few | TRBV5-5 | TGTGCCAGCAGCTCATCCCGACAGGGTAATTCACCCCTCCACTTT | CASSSSRQGNSPLHF
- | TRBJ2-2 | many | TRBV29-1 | TGCAGCGCCGCGGTGGGGAACACCGGGGAGCTGTTTTTT | CSAAVGNTGELFF
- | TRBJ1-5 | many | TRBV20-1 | TGCAGTGCTAGAGAGGCCGCGCGGAGCAATCAGCCCCAGCATTTT | CSAREAARSNQPQHF
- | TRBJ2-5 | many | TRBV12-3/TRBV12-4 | TGTGCCAGCAGGACCGCGGGGCAAGAGACCCAGTACTTC | CASRTAGQETQYF
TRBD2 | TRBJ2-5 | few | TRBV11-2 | TGTGCCAGCAGCTTCTTGGGGACTAGCGGACAAGAGACCCAGTACTTC | CASSFLGTSGQETQYF
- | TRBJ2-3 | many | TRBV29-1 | TGCAGCGTTGGCGGACCGGACTACGGAACAGATACGCAGTATTTT | CSVGGPDYGTDTQYF
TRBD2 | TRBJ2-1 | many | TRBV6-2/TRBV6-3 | TGTGCCAGCAGTTACTCTTCTTCTAGCGGGGAGAACTACAATGAGCAGTTCTTC | CASSYSSSSGENYNEQFF
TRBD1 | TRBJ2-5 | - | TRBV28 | TGTGCCAGCAGTTCCGCCCGACAGGGCCGGGGAGAGACCCAGTACTTC | CASSSARQGRGETQYF
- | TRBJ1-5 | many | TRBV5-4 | TGTGCCAGCAGCTCGGGGCCCCTGGGGGATCAGCCCCAGCATTTT | CASSSGPLGDQPQHF
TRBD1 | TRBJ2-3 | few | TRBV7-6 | TGTGCCAGCAGCAACCGGACAGGGGTACACACAGATACGCAGTATTTT | CASSNRTGVHTDTQYF
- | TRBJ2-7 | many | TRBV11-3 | TGTGCCAGCAGCCCACCCCGGGACCCCTACGAGCAGTACTTC | CASSPPRDPYEQYF
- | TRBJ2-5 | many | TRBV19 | TGTGCCAGTAAAGGGACTTCTGAGACCCAGTACTTC | CASKGTSETQYF
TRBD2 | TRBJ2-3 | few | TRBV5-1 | TGCGCCAGCAGCCATAGCGGGAGGGCCCCAGATACGCAGTATTTT | CASSHSGRAPDTQYF
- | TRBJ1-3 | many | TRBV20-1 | TGCAGTGCTAGAGCCGGGACCGGGCATTTGGACACCATATATTTT | CSARAGTGHLDTIYF
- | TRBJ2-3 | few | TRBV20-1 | TGCAGTGCTAGAGTGGTAGTTAGCCCTCCAGATACGCAGTATTTT | CSARVVVSPPDTQYF
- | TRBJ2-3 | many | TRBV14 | TGTGCCAGCAGCCAAAATCGGCCGAATACGCAGTATTTT | CASSQNRPNTQYF
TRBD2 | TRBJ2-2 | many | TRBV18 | TGTGCCAGCTCACCTCGTCCGGGAGGAGCGAACACCGGGGAGCTGTTTTTT | CASSPRPGGANTGELFF
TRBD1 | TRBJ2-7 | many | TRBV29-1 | TGCAGCGTTGTCAGGGGGCCTCAATACGAGCAGTACTTC | CSVVRGPQYEQYF
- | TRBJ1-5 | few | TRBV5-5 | TGTGCCAGCAACTCTGGGGATCAGCCCCAGCATTTT | CASNSGDQPQHF
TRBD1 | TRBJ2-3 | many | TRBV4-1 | TGCGCCAGCAGCCAAGTCCAGGGACAGGGGACAGATACGCAGTATTTT | CASSQVQGQGTDTQYF
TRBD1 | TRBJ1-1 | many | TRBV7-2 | TGTGCCAGCAGCCCTGGACAGGGCAACACTGAAGCTTTCTTT | CASSPGQGNTEAFF
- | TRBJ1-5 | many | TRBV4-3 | TGCGCCAGCAGCCAAGATCCGACAATAGGACAGCCCCAGCATTTT | CASSQDPTIGQPQHF
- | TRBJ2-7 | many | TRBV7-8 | TGTGCCAGCAGCTTAACGGACAGCTACTACGAGCAGTACTTC | CASSLTDSYYEQYF